Below are 15 T cell receptor beta chains sequenced from a single sample in a study of graft-versus-host responses after intestinal transplantation. Using immunoSEQ multiplex PCR, the repertoire was profiled, and TCRdb retains in-frame clones only, with some absent. The sample lists roughly 56,000 clones, under 95% occurring once. This specimen consisted of PBMCs, obtained about 120 days after intestinal transplantation. These receptors came from a human patient who received an intestinal transplant, so some T cells may come from the graft donor.

The chain couples TRBV11-2 to TRBJ2-4; 7 nucleotides agree with TRBD1. Germline V gene sequence: CDR1 SGHAT, CDR2 FQNNGV. The trim removed 5 bases at V and 2 bases at J, leaving 6 bases unmatched. This CDR3 has 15 amino acids. The CDR3 DNA reads as TGTGCCAGCAGCCAACCGGGACAGACCAAAAACATTCAGTACTTC. The encoded protein is CASSQPGQTKNIQYF.

This chain uses TRBV7-2 with TRBJ2-1; D remains ambiguous. V was pared by 0 bases and J by 1 base, with 1 base between. Germline V CDR1 and CDR2: SGHTA, FQGNSA. This CDR3 spans 13 amino acids. The chain's CDR3 is CASSLASYNEQFF. The CDR3 DNA is TGTGCCAGCAGCTTAGCTTCCTACAATGAGCAGTTCTTC.

The chain carries TRBV19 and TRBJ1-5; TRBD1 is a possible D gene (6 bases). V lost 4 bases and J 8 bases, leaving 12 bases between the germline ends. CDR1 is LNHDA and CDR2 is SQIVND in the germline V gene (reference sequence). The CDR3 covers 13 residues. CDR3 sequence (DNA): TGTGCCAGTAGTAGAGGGGGGATTGAGCCCCAGCATTTT. It is translated as CASSRGGIEPQHF.

The rearrangement uses TRBV15 and TRBJ2-7; no clear D gene. Germline CDR1 is LNHNV and CDR2 is YYDKDF (reference sequence). The CDR3 sequence is 14 residues long. The V gene lost 1 base and the J gene lost 0 bases, with 7 bases spanning the gap. CDR3 nucleotide sequence: TGTGCCACCAGCAGAGCGGTTAGCTCCTACGAGCAGTACTTC. This gives the protein CATSRAVSSYEQYF.

The rearrangement uses TRBV2 and TRBJ2-3; D is ambiguous. This CDR3 contains 14 residues. Deletions cut 3 bases from V and 0 bases from J, with 7 bases between. CDR1 is SNHLY and CDR2 is FYNNEI in the germline V gene. CDR3 sequence: CASSDRLSTDTQYF. CDR3 in DNA: TGTGCCAGCAGTGATAGGTTGAGCACAGATACGCAGTATTTT. The full variable domain, with the rest looked up from reference TRBV2 and TRBJ2-3, is EPEVTQTPSHQVTQMGQEVILRCVPISNHLYFYWYRQILGQKVEFLVSFYNNEISEKSEIFDDQFSVERPDGSNFTLKIRSTKLEDSAMYFCASSDRLSTDTQYFGPGTRLTVL.

The chain uses TRBV28 and TRBJ2-3; possible D gene TRBD2, 5 bases. V was trimmed by 5 bases and J by 6 bases, leaving 18 bases between them. Germline CDR1 is MDHEN and CDR2 is SYDVKM. The CDR3 contains 15 residues. In DNA form, the CDR3 reads TGTGCCAGCAGTCCCATTCCGGGGAACGGGGATACGCAGTATTTT. Protein: CASSPIPGNGDTQYF.

The chain carries TRBV5-1 and TRBJ2-5; possible D gene TRBD1, 6 bases. Germline lookup yields CDR1 SGHRS and CDR2 YFSETQ. Deletions cut 6 bases from V and 5 bases from J, with 14 bases between. This CDR3 is built from 13 residues. CDR3 nucleotide sequence: TGCGCCAGCACTCAACGGCAGGGGGAGACCCAGTACTTC. As protein: CASTQRQGETQYF. The whole variable domain, remainder taken from reference TRBV5-1 and TRBJ2-5, is KAGVTQTPRYLIKTRGQQVTLSCSPISGHRSVSWYQQTPGQGLQFLFEYFSETQRNKGNFPGRFSGRQFSNSRSEMNVSTLELGDSALYLCASTQRQGETQYFGPGTRLLVL.

CDR3 sequence: CATRIEGKLFF. The CDR3 DNA follows: TGTGCCACCAGGATAGAGGGAAAACTGTTTTTT. This chain joins TRBV15 and TRBJ1-4; D ambiguous. Germline values: CDR1 LNHNV, CDR2 YYDKDF (reference sequence). This CDR3 comprises 11 residues. The V end was cut by 6 bases, the J end by 10 bases, with 9 bases between.

The table lists this clone with a count of one. The chain's CDR3 is CAAGGGSPYNSPLHF. The CDR3 region has the DNA TGTGCCGCGGGTGGGGGGTCCCCCTATAATTCACCCCTCCACTTT. The chain employs TRBV6-5 and TRBJ1-6; possibly TRBD1 for D (5 bases). The germline CDR1 and CDR2 sequences are MNHEY and SVGAGI. This CDR3 has 15 amino acids. Trimming shortened V by 11 bases and J by 2 bases, and 16 bases separated the two germline ends.

The J gene is TRBJ2-2, the V gene TRBV11-2, with 11 nucleotides matching TRBD2. The CDR3 covers 16 residues. V gave up 5 bases and J gave up 5 bases; unmatched junction bases: 7. Germline CDR1 reads SGHAT; CDR2 reads FQNNGV. As DNA, the CDR3 is TGTGCCAGCAGCGCGCTAGCGGGAGGAGGGACCGGGGAGCTGTTTTTT. It is translated as CASSALAGGGTGELFF. The full variable domain, in which reference TRBV11-2 and TRBJ2-2 provide the parts outside the CDR3, is EAGVAQSPRYKIIEKRQSVAFWCNPISGHATLYWYQQILGQGPKLLIQFQNNGVVDDSQLPKDRFSAERLKGVDSTLKIQPAKLEDSAVYLCASSALAGGGTGELFFGEGSRLTVL.

In this sample, this clone turned up once. This chain links TRBV6-5 with TRBJ1-1; D is unclear. V dropped 4 bases and J dropped 3 bases, with 9 bases sitting between them. The CDR3 extends over 13 amino acids. Germline V gene sequence: CDR1 MNHEY, CDR2 SVGAGI. The CDR3 bases are TGTGCCAGCAGTTCTACCCGGGACACTGAAGCTTTCTTT. Protein product: CASSSTRDTEAFF.

V usage is TRBV5-1 and J usage is TRBJ2-5; tentative D call: TRBD1 (6 bases). The J call may be wrong; the DNA end is better matched by TRBJ2-7. The CDR3 is 14 amino acids. Germline V CDR1 and CDR2: SGHRS, YFSETQ. The CDR3 loop is CASSAMGAVGEQYF. For the CDR3, the DNA is TGCGCCAGCAGCGCCATGGGGGCCGTCGGCGAGCAGTACTTC.

V is TRBV27 and J is TRBJ1-5, with D possibly TRBD1 on 5 matching bases. Deletions cut 6 bases from V and 4 bases from J, with 22 bases between. Germline V gene data show CDR1 as MNHEY and CDR2 as SMNVEV (reference sequence). CDR3 size: 17 residues. Here the CDR3 DNA reads TGTGCCAGCAGAGTCCAGGGCTTGGTCCAGGATAATCAGCCCCAGCATTTT. It is translated as CASRVQGLVQDNQPQHF.

Worth noting for this clone: A read error may produce the germline difference seen at one junction end. The chain recombines TRBV7-4 with TRBJ2-7; D gene unclear. Germline V lookup: CDR1 SGHVT, CDR2 SQSDAQ. This CDR3 is built from 10 residues. The CDR3 DNA reads as TGTGCCAGCAGCTCTGGCCTCAGTGACTTC. Translated, it gives CASSSGLSDF.

The chain joins TRBV5-1 to TRBJ2-5; D not certain. Trimming took 0 bases from V and 5 from J, leaving 8 bases between them. CDR1 SGHRS and CDR2 YFSETQ come from the germline V gene. The CDR3 has 13 residues. CDR3 sequence reads: CASSLGGRETQYF. Here the CDR3 DNA reads TGCGCCAGCAGCTTGGGCGGTCGGGAGACCCAGTACTTC.